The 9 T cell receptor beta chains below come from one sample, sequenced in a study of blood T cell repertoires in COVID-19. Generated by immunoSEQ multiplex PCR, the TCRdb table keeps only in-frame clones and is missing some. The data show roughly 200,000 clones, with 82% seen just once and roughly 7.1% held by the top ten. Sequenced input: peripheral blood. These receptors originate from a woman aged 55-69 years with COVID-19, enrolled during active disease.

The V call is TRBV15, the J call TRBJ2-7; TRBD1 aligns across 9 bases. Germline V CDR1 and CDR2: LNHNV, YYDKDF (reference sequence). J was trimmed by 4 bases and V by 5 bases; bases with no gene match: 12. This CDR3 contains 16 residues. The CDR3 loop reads CATSGDRVGAQYEQYF. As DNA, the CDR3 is TGTGCCACCAGCGGGGACAGGGTGGGCGCTCAATACGAGCAGTACTTC.

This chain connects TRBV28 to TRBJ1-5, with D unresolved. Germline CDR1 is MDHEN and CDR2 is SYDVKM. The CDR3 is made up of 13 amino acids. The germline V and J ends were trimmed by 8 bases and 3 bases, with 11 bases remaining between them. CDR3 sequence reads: CASLTAFNQPQHF. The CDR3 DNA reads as TGTGCCAGCCTGACTGCGTTCAATCAGCCCCAGCATTTT.

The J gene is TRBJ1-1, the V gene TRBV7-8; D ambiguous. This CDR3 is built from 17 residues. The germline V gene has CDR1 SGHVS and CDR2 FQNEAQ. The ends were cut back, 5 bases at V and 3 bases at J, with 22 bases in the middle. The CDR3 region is CASSKMRALYFHTEAFF. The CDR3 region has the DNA TGTGCCAGCAGCAAAATGAGGGCGCTTTACTTTCACACTGAAGCTTTCTTT.

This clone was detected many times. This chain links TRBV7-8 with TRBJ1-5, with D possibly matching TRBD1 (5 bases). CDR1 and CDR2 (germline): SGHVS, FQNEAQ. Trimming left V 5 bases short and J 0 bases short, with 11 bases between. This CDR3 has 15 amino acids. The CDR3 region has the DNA TGTGCCAGCAGCCCTGGACAAGATAGCAATCAGCCCCAGCATTTT. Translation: CASSPGQDSNQPQHF. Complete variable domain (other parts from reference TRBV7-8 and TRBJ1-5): GAGVSQSPRYKVAKRGQDVALRCDPISGHVSLFWYQQALGQGPEFLTYFQNEAQLDKSGLPSDRFFAERPEGSVSTLKIQRTQQEDSAVYLCASSPGQDSNQPQHFGDGTRLSIL.

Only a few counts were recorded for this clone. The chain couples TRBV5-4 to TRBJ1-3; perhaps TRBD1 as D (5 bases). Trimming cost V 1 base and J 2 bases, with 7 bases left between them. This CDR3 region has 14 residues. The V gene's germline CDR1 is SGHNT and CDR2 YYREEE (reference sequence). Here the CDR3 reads CASSLSGTGNTIYF. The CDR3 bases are TGTGCCAGCAGCTTGTCAGGGACTGGAAACACCATATATTTT.

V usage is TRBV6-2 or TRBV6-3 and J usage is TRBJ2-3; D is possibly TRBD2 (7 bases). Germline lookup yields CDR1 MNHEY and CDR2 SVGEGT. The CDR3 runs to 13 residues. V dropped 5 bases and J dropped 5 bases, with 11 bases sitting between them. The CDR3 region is CASSPRGGDTQYF. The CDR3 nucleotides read TGTGCCAGCAGTCCAAGGGGGGGAGATACGCAGTATTTT.

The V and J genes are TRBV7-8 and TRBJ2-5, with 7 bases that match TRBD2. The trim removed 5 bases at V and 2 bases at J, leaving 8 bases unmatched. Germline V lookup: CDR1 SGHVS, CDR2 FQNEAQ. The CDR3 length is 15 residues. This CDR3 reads CASSVGTISQETQYF. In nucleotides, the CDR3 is TGTGCCAGCAGCGTAGGGACTATCTCACAAGAGACCCAGTACTTC.

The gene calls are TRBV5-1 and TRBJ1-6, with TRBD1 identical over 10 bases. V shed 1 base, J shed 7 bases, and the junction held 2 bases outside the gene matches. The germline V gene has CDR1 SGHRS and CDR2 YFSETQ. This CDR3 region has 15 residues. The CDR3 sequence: CASSLRQGANSPLHF. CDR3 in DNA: TGCGCCAGCAGCTTGAGACAGGGGGCAAATTCACCCCTCCACTTT.

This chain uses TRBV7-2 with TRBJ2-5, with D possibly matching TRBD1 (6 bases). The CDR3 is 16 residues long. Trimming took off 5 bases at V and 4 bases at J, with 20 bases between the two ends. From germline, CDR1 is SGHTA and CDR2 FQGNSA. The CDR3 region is CASSLRTASVGETQYF. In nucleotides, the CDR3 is TGTGCCAGCAGCCTCCGGACAGCCTCGGTTGGAGAGACCCAGTACTTC.